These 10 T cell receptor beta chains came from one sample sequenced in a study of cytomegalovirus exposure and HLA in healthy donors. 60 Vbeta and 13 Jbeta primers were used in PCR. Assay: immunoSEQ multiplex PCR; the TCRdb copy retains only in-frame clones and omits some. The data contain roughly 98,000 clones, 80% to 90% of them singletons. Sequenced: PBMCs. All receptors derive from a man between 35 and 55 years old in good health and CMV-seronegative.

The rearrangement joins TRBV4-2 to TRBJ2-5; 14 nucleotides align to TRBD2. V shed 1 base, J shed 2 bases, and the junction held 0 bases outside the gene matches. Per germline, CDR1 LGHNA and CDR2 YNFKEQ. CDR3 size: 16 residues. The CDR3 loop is CASSQGTSGGQETQYF. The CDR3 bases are TGTGCCAGCAGCCAAGGGACTAGCGGGGGGCAAGAGACCCAGTACTTC.

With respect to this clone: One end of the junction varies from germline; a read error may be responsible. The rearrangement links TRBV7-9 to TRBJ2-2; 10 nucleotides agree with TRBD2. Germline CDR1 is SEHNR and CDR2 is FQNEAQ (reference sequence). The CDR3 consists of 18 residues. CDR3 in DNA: TGTTCCAGCAGCTTACCCCCGCGACTAGCGGGGAACACCGGGGAGCTGTTTTTT. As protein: CSSSLPPRLAGNTGELFF.

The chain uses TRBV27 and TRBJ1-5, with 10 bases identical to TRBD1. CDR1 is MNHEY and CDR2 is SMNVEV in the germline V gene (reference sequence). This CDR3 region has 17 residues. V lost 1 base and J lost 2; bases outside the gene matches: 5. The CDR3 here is CASSLFAGTGGNQPQHF. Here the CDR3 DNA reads TGTGCCAGCAGTTTATTTGCCGGGACAGGGGGCAATCAGCCCCAGCATTTT.

This CDR3 reads CASNGGQSTEAFF. DNA of the CDR3: TGTGCCAGTAATGGCGGACAATCGACTGAAGCTTTCTTT. The V call is TRBV19, the J call TRBJ1-1; a weak D match, TRBD1 (5 bases). The V and J ends lost 7 bases and 5 bases respectively, with 14 bases between them. Germline V lookup: CDR1 LNHDA, CDR2 SQIVND (reference sequence). This CDR3 contains 13 residues.

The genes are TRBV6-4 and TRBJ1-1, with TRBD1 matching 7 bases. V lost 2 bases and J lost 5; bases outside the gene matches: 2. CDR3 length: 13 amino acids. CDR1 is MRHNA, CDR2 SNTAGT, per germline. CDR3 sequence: CASSDTGETEAFF. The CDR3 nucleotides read TGTGCCAGCAGTGACACAGGGGAGACTGAAGCTTTCTTT.

For the CDR3, the DNA is TGTGCCAGCAGTAGAGGACTAGCGGTAGTGGAGACCCAGTACTTC. This sequence encodes CASSRGLAVVETQYF. This chain links TRBV28 with TRBJ2-5; 10 bases line up with TRBD2. Germline V CDR1 and CDR2: MDHEN, SYDVKM. V dropped 5 bases and J dropped 5; count of bases not matched to a gene: 8. The CDR3 extends over 15 amino acids.

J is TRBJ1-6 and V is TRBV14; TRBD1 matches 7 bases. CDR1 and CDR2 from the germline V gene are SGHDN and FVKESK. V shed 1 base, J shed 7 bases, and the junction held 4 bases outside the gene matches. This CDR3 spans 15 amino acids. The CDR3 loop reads CASSQGQGGNSPLHF. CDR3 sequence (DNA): TGTGCCAGCAGCCAAGGACAGGGTGGGAATTCACCCCTCCACTTT. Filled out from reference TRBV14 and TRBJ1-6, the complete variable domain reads EAGVTQFPSHSVIEKGQTVTLRCDPISGHDNLYWYRRVMGKEIKFLLHFVKESKQDESGMPNNRFLAERTGGTYSTLKVQPAELEDSGVYFCASSQGQGGNSPLHFGNGTRLTVT.

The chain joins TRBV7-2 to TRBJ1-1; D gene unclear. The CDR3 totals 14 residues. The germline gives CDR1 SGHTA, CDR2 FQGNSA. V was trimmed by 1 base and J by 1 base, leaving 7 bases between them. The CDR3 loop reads CASSLGGSNTEAFF. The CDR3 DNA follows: TGTGCCAGCAGCTTAGGAGGGTCGAACACTGAAGCTTTCTTT.

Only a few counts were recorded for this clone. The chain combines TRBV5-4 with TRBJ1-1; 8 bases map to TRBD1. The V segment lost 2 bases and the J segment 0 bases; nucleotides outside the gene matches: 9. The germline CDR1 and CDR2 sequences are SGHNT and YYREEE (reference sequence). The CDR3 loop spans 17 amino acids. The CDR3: CASSLSGTGLLNTEAFF. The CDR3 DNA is TGTGCCAGCAGCTTATCGGGGACAGGCCTTCTGAACACTGAAGCTTTCTTT.

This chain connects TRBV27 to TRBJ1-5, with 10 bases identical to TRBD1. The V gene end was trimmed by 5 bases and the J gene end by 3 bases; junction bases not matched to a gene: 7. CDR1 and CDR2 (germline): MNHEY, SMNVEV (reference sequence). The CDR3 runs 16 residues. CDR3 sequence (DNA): TGTGCCAGCAGTGACGGGACAGGGGCCGACAATCAGCCCCAGCATTTT. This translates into CASSDGTGADNQPQHF.